This entry features one TCR beta chain sequence. Its cognate antigen is unknown. CDR1 and CDR2 from the germline V gene are SGHRS and YFSETQ. Deletions cut 2 bases from V and 2 bases from J, with 17 bases between. The CDR3 has 16 residues. TCRdb ran MiXCR on the 5' RACE reads and lists one entry per CDR3 protein. The profile covers roughly 540,000 distinct CDR3 sequences, with around 20% appearing a single time and about 0.91% taken by the ten largest. This sample is drawn from a study of identical twins. General study findings and limits: Models predicted less out-of-frame TCR alpha sharing in monozygotic twins than was found. One should note that invariant MAIT and iNKT cells could partly confound zero-insertion analyses.

These data were also reused for a study on T cells expressing NK-cell markers. According to that study: Dominant NKG2C+ clonotypes accounted for about 1.0-7.0% of CD8+ T cells in more than five donors.

The genes are TRBV5-1 and TRBJ2-7; D uncertain. The clonotype was recovered from a woman between 18 and 30 years old in good health. Sequencing input: CD4+ T cells sorted from blood. The CDR3 region is CASSFEGPPPPYEQYF. The CDR3 nucleotides read TGCGCCAGCAGCTTCGAAGGCCCCCCGCCTCCCTACGAGCAGTACTTC.